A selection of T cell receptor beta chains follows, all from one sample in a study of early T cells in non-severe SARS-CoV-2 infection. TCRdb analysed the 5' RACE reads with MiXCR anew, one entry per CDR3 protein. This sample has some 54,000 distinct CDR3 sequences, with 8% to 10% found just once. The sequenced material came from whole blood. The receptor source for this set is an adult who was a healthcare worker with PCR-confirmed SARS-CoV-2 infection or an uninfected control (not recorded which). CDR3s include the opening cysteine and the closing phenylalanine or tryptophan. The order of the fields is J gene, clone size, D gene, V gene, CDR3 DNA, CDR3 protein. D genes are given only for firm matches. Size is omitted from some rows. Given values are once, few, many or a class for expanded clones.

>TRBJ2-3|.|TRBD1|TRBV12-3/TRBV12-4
TGTGCCAGCAGTTTTATGGGGGTGTCCGGGCGCGGGACAGGGGGCGCAGATACGCAGTATTTT
CASSFMGVSGRGTGGADTQYF
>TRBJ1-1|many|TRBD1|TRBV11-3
TGTGCCAGCAGCTTAAACAGGGGGTCCACTGAAGCTTTCTTT
CASSLNRGSTEAFF
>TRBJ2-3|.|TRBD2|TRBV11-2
TGTGCCAGCAGCCCAAGTCCTAGCGGGATGAGCACAGATACGCAGTATTTT
CASSPSPSGMSTDTQYF
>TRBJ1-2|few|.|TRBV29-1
TGCAGCGTTGAACGGCTTCCAGGCGCTGGCTACACCTTC
CSVERLPGAGYTF
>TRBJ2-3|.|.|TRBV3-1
TGTGCCAGCAGCCGGGTCGAAGATACGCAGTATTTT
CASSRVEDTQYF
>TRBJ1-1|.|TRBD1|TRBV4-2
TGTGCCAGCAGCCAATCAGGGGGTTTAACTGAAGCTTTCTTT
CASSQSGGLTEAFF
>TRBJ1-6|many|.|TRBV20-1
TGCAGTGCTCTAGTGGGCCCAGGGGCTTACAATTCACCCCTCCACTTT
CSALVGPGAYNSPLHF
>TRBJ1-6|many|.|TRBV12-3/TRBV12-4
TGTGCCAGCACCGTCTCCGGGGGTTATAATTCACCCCTCCACTTT
CASTVSGGYNSPLHF
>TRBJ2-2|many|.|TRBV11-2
TGTGCCAGCAGCTTGCTGACCGGATCTCACGGGGAGCTGTTTTTT
CASSLLTGSHGELFF
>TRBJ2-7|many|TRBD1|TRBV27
TGTGCCAGCCAAGGGACAGGGAGCTCCTACGAGCAGTACTTC
CASQGTGSSYEQYF
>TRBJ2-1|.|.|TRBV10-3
TGTGCCATCAGTGCGAATTCGGACAATGAGCAGTTCTTC
CAISANSDNEQFF
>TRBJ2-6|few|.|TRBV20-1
TGCAGTGCTAGCCCGCTGATTTTGTCTGGGGCCAACGTCCTGACTTTC
CSASPLILSGANVLTF
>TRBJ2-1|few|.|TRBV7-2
TGTGCCAGCAGCCTAGGTGGGCTAGCCTCCGGTTGGAATGAGCAGTTCTTC
CASSLGGLASGWNEQFF
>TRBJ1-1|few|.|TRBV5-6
TGTGCCAGCAGCTTTTGGGACGGCGGGGTCACTGAAGCTTTCTTT
CASSFWDGGVTEAFF
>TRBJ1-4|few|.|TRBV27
TGTGCCAGCAGTCCAGGAGAGGATGAAAAACTGTTTTTT
CASSPGEDEKLFF
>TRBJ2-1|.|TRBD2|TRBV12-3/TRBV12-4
TGTGCCAGCAGGCGACTAGCTTTGAATGAGCAGTTCTTC
CASRRLALNEQFF
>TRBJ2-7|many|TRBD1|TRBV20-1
TGCAGTGCTAGAGCGGGGAGACAGGGACAACGAGAGCAGTACTTC
CSARAGRQGQREQYF
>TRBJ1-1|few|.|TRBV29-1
TGCAGCGTTGAAACCTCTACCACTGAAGCTTTCTTT
CSVETSTTEAFF
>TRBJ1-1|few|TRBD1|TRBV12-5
TGTGCTAGTTCCGGGACAGGGTTCACCAATCGCCCGAACACTGAAGCTTCCTTT
CASSGTGFTNRPNTEASF
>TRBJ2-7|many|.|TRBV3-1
TGTGCCAGCAGCCCACCTTCCTACGAGCAGTACTTC
CASSPPSYEQYF
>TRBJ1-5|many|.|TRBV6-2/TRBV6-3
TGTGCCAGCAGCCCCGAGTCTACAGGGAATCAGCCCCAGCATTTT
CASSPESTGNQPQHF
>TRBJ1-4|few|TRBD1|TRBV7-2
TGTGCCAGCAGCGCCGACAGGGTCGGTGAAAAACTGTTTTTT
CASSADRVGEKLFF
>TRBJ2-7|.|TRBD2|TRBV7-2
TGTGCCAGCAGCTTACTAGCGGGAGTATACGAGCAGTACTTC
CASSLLAGVYEQYF
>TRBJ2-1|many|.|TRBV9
TGTGCCAGCAGCGTAGGGGTGGGCCTCGGGAATGAGCAGTTCTTC
CASSVGVGLGNEQFF
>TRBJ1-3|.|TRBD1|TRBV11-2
TGTGCCAGCAGCCCACAGGGGCCTGGAAACACCATATATTTT
CASSPQGPGNTIYF
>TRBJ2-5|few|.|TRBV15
TGTGCCACCAGCAGAGAAACAGGGGAGGGTGAGACCCAGTACTTC
CATSRETGEGETQYF
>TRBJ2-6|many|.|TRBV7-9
TGTGCCAGCAGCTCGACCTCTGGGGCCAACGTCCTGACTTTC
CASSSTSGANVLTF
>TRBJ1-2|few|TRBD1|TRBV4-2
TGTGCCAGCAGCCAAGATGGGACAGGGTCTAGCTACACCTTC
CASSQDGTGSSYTF
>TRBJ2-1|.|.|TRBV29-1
TGCAGCGTTGGCAGCCGGGACTACAATGAGCAGTTCTTC
CSVGSRDYNEQFF
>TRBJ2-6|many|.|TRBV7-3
TGTGCCAGCAGCCCCCAGTTCAGCTCTGGGGCCAACGTCCTGACTTTC
CASSPQFSSGANVLTF
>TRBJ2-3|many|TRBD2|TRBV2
TGTGCCAGCAGTGAGGGACTAGGCACAGATACGCAGTATTTT
CASSEGLGTDTQYF
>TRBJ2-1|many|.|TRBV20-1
TGCAGTGCTAGAGGAGGGCCATGGTCGGGGTCCTACAATGAGCAGTTCTTC
CSARGGPWSGSYNEQFF
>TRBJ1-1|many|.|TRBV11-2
TGTGCCAGCAGCTTTGGTGCCAGGGTGAGCACTGAAGCTTTCTTT
CASSFGARVSTEAFF
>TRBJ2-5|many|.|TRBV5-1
TGCGCCAGCACCCCTGCCGGGAGCTACGATGGGACCCAGTACTTC
CASTPAGSYDGTQYF
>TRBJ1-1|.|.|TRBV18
TGTGCCAGCTCACCGGGTCGCAGGGGAGTCGCTGAAGCTTTCTTT
CASSPGRRGVAEAFF
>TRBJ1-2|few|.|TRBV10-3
TGTGCCATCAGTGAAAGGGGTGAATATGGCTACACCTTC
CAISERGEYGYTF
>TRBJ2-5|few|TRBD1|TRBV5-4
TGTGCCAGCAGCTTGCAGCGGACAGGGGGAGAGACCCAGTACTTC
CASSLQRTGGETQYF
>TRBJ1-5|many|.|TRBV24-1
TGTGCCACTCTGGCGTCTGCGGTCAAGCAGCCCCAGCATTTT
CATLASAVKQPQHF
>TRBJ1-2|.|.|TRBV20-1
TGCAGTGCTCCCCAGGGCCAGGACGATTACACTAGGGGCTACACCTTC
CSAPQGQDDYTRGYTF
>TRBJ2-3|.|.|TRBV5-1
TGCGCCAGCAGCTCAGGAGTCCTCTCCACAGATACGCAGTATTTT
CASSSGVLSTDTQYF
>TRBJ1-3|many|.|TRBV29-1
TGCAGCGTTGGAGCAGCCTCTGGAAACACCATATATTTT
CSVGAASGNTIYF
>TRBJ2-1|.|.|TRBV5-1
TGCGCCAGCAGCACACGGGGGGACAGCGAATACAATGAGCAGTTCTTC
CASSTRGDSEYNEQFF
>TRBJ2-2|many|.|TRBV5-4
TGTGCCAGCAGCTCCCCCCCGGACCACGGGGAGCTGTTTTTT
CASSSPPDHGELFF
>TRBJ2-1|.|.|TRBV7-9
TGCGCCAGCAGCCCTGGGGCTAGCGTCGACAATGAGCAGTTCTTC
CASSPGASVDNEQFF
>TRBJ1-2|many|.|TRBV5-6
TGTGCCAGCAGCTTGGTCATCCAGCAACTTAACTATGGCTACACCTTC
CASSLVIQQLNYGYTF
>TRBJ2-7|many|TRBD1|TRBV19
TGTGCCAGTAGTACAACAGGGGGCTCCTACGAGCAGTACTTC
CASSTTGGSYEQYF
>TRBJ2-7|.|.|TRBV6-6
TGTGCCAGCAGTACGTACTACGAGCAGTACTTC
CASSTYYEQYF
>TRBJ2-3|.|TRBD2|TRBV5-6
TGTGCCAGCAGCGCCGGCCTAGCGGGAGCCGATACGCAGTATTTT
CASSAGLAGADTQYF
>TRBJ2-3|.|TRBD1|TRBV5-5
TGTGCCAGCAGCCACCGGGACAGAAGGACAGATACGCAGTATTTT
CASSHRDRRTDTQYF
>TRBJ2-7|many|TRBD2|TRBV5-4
TGTGCCAGCGGGCGGCCAGCGGGAAGCGGCTACGAGCAGTACTTC
CASGRPAGSGYEQYF
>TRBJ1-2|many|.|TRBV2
TGTGCCAGCAGTGTGGATAGTGGCTACACCTTC
CASSVDSGYTF
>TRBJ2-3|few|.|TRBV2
TGTGCCAGCAGTGGCCAGCGGGGCACAGATACGCAGTATTTT
CASSGQRGTDTQYF
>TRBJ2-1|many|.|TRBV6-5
TGTGCCAGCAGTTACTCGCCTAGCAATGAGCAGTTCTTC
CASSYSPSNEQFF
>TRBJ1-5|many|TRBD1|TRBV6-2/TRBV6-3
TGTGCCAGCCGGGACAGGGTCAATCAGCCCCAGCATTTT
CASRDRVNQPQHF
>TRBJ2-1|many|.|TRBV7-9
TGTGCCAGCAGCTTAGCACTCGTGCAGTTCTTC
CASSLALVQFF
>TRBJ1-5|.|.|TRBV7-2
TGTGCCAGCAGCTCCAGTTATCAGCCCCAGCATTTT
CASSSSYQPQHF
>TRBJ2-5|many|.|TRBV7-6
TGTGCCAGCAGCAGCAGGACAGAAGAGACCCAGTACTTC
CASSSRTEETQYF
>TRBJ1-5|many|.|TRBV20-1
TGCAGTGCTAGGTCACCGGGACGCCACAATCAGCCCCAGCATTTT
CSARSPGRHNQPQHF
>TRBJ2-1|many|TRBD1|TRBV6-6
TGTGCCAGCAGATTACTACGGACAGGAGATTACAATGAGCAGTTCTTC
CASRLLRTGDYNEQFF